These T cell receptor beta chains were read from a single sample in a study of cytomegalovirus exposure and HLA in healthy donors. The protocol was immunoSEQ multiplex PCR, while the TCRdb copy is restricted to in-frame clones and leaves out a portion. The sample shows roughly 280,000 clones, approximately 83% of them seen only once. The material sequenced was PBMCs. These receptors originate from a woman aged 18-29 years in good health and CMV-seronegative. CDR3s include the opening cysteine and the closing phenylalanine or tryptophan. The D gene is left open where the match is weak. Expanded clones get a size class; other rows say once, few or many, or leave the size out.

j_call d_call clone_size v_call cdr3_aa cdr3_nt
TRBJ2-1 TRBD2 once TRBV7-9 CASSPKRGTPSNEQFF TGTGCCAGCAGCCCAAAGCGGGGGACCCCCTCCAATGAGCAGTTCTTC
TRBJ1-2 - - TRBV5-1 CASSLDGGSNYGYTF TGCGCCAGCAGCTTGGATGGAGGGAGTAACTATGGCTACACCTTC
TRBJ1-4 - - TRBV5-6 CASSTSSGINEKLFF TGTGCCAGCAGCACATCGTCCGGGATTAATGAAAAACTGTTTTTT
TRBJ2-5 TRBD2 few TRBV9 CASSVDSGVETQYF TGTGCCAGCAGCGTAGACAGCGGGGTAGAGACCCAGTACTTC
TRBJ1-2 - - TRBV5-1 CASSLEAENLPRGYTF TGCGCCAGCAGCTTGGAGGCCGAGAACCTCCCCAGGGGCTACACCTTC
TRBJ2-1 - - TRBV27 CASTITGTTPYNEQFF TGTGCCAGCACTATCACCGGGACAACGCCCTACAATGAGCAGTTCTTC
TRBJ2-1 TRBD2 - TRBV6-5 CASSYLAEFAGEQFF TGTGCCAGCAGTTACCTAGCGGAGTTTGCTGGTGAGCAGTTCTTC
TRBJ2-1 TRBD2 - TRBV5-1 CASSIERGGNEQFF TGCGCCAGCAGCATCGAGCGGGGGGGCAATGAGCAGTTCTTC
TRBJ2-1 TRBD2 - TRBV4-1 CASTPGLARSPYNEQFF TGCGCCAGCACCCCGGGACTAGCGAGGAGCCCCTACAATGAGCAGTTCTTC
TRBJ2-1 - once TRBV2 CASSELPGQVHEQFF TGTGCCAGCAGTGAATTGCCAGGCCAGGTCCATGAGCAGTTCTTC
TRBJ1-2 - - TRBV10-3 CAISESAANYGYTF TGTGCCATCAGTGAGTCTGCAGCTAACTATGGCTACACCTTC
TRBJ2-1 - - TRBV5-6 CASSLGASYNEQFF TGTGCCAGCAGCTTGGGGGCGTCCTACAATGAGCAGTTCTTC
TRBJ2-7 TRBD1 - TRBV27 CASSQGQGAFYEQYF TGTGCCAGCAGCCAAGGACAGGGGGCTTTCTACGAGCAGTACTTC
TRBJ2-2 - - TRBV10-3 CAISDTGGTMNTGELFF TGTGCCATCAGTGATACGGGGGGCACGATGAACACCGGGGAGCTGTTTTTT
TRBJ1-5 - - TRBV7-2 CASTFGGLQPQHF TGTGCCAGCACCTTTGGAGGGCTCCAGCCCCAGCATTTT
TRBJ1-5 TRBD1 - TRBV29-1 CSVGQGSDQPQHF TGCAGCGTCGGACAGGGGTCGGACCAGCCCCAGCATTTT
TRBJ1-4 TRBD1 - TRBV30 CAWSAPRDREEKLFF TGTGCCTGGAGTGCCCCCCGGGACAGGGAGGAAAAACTGTTTTTT
TRBJ1-2 TRBD1 once TRBV28 CASSPVRAGGDYGYTF TGTGCCAGCAGCCCAGTTAGGGCAGGGGGCGACTATGGCTACACCTTC
TRBJ1-5 - - TRBV6-5 CASSTRAYSNQPQHF TGTGCCAGCAGCACGCGGGCTTATAGCAATCAGCCCCAGCATTTT
TRBJ1-5 TRBD1 few TRBV2 CASSPTGGWGNQPQHF TGTGCCAGCAGTCCTACAGGGGGCTGGGGCAATCAGCCCCAGCATTTT
TRBJ2-7 - once TRBV6-1 CASRDSRALSYEQYF TGTGCCAGCAGGGATTCGAGGGCGTTATCCTACGAGCAGTACTTC
TRBJ2-2 - - TRBV7-2 CASSTGLSTGELFF TGTGCCAGCAGCACCGGACTTTCCACCGGGGAGCTGTTTTTT
TRBJ1-2 TRBD1 - TRBV7-9 CASSPVPGQGGYGYTF TGTGCCAGCAGCCCAGTCCCGGGACAGGGAGGCTATGGCTACACCTTC
TRBJ1-5 - once TRBV18 CASSPGVDQPQHF TGTGCCAGCTCCCCGGGGGTTGATCAGCCCCAGCATTTT
TRBJ2-7 - - TRBV30 CDAAGQSTYEQYF TGTGACGCGGCGGGACAGTCGACCTACGAGCAGTACTTC
TRBJ2-7 - - TRBV7-9 CASSLAGEYEQYF TGTGCCAGCAGCTTAGCGGGAGAGTACGAGCAGTACTTC
TRBJ2-5 TRBD1 - TRBV11-3 CASSLDRDLEETQYF TGTGCCAGCAGCCTCGACAGGGATCTAGAAGAGACCCAGTACTTC
TRBJ2-7 - - TRBV6-5 CASSHGTGSYEQYF TGTGCCAGCAGCCACGGGACTGGCTCCTACGAGCAGTACTTC
TRBJ1-1 - - TRBV11-2 CASPASGGSRSEAFF TGTGCCAGCCCCGCCTCGGGGGGCTCTCGGTCTGAAGCTTTCTTT
TRBJ1-1 TRBD1 once TRBV4-1 CASSQDQGGAGAFF TGCGCCAGCAGCCAAGACCAGGGGGGAGCCGGGGCTTTCTTT
TRBJ1-6 - - TRBV30 CAWSVREGSPLHF TGTGCCTGGAGTGTACGGGAGGGTTCACCCCTCCACTTT
TRBJ1-2 TRBD1 - TRBV6-1 CASRGQPYGYTF TGTGCCAGCAGGGGACAGCCTTATGGCTACACCTTC
TRBJ1-1 - - TRBV27 CASSFSGTQNTEAFF TGTGCCAGCAGCTTTTCCGGGACACAGAACACTGAAGCTTTCTTT
TRBJ1-3 - - TRBV9 CASSPSAPPGNTIYF TGTGCCAGCAGCCCTAGCGCACCTCCTGGAAACACCATATATTTT
TRBJ1-5 - - TRBV5-1 CASSLSPGNQPQHF TGCGCCAGCAGCTTAAGCCCCGGCAATCAGCCCCAGCATTTT
TRBJ1-4 - - TRBV27 CASSLSTGGEKLFF TGTGCCAGCAGTTTATCCACCGGGGGGGAAAAACTGTTTTTT
TRBJ2-6 - - TRBV19 CASTGSSGANVLTF TGTGCCAGTACCGGTAGCTCTGGGGCCAACGTCCTGACTTTC
TRBJ2-2 TRBD1 - TRBV9 CASSGWTGEKELFF TGTGCCAGCAGCGGTTGGACAGGAGAGAAGGAGCTGTTTTTT
TRBJ2-5 TRBD2 once TRBV5-4 CASSGGTSGRETQYF TGTGCCAGCAGCGGGGGGACTAGCGGGAGAGAGACCCAGTACTTC
TRBJ1-6 - - TRBV4-1 CASSQDGSSGDYNSPLHF TGCGCCAGCAGCCAAGATGGCTCGTCCGGGGACTATAATTCACCCCTCCACTTT
TRBJ1-1 - - TRBV9 CASSGGGRDEAFF TGTGCCAGCAGCGGAGGGGGGAGGGATGAAGCTTTCTTT
TRBJ1-1 - - TRBV6-5 CASSYPGSNTEAFF TGTGCCAGCAGTTATCCAGGGTCGAACACTGAAGCTTTCTTT
TRBJ1-1 TRBD1 - TRBV6-1 CASRPGQGNTEAFF TGTGCCAGCAGGCCTGGACAGGGGAACACTGAAGCTTTCTTT
TRBJ2-5 - - TRBV2 CASSEGRLQETQYF TGTGCCAGCAGTGAAGGGCGACTCCAAGAGACCCAGTACTTC
TRBJ2-5 - - TRBV5-4 CASSGTGSPQETQYF TGTGCCAGCAGCGGTACGGGATCCCCCCAAGAGACCCAGTACTTC
TRBJ1-1 - few TRBV9 CASSVVEGYTEAFF TGTGCCAGCAGCGTAGTAGAGGGATACACTGAAGCTTTCTTT
TRBJ1-3 TRBD1 - TRBV6-5 CASSYLTGGSGNTIYF TGTGCCAGCAGTTACTTGACAGGGGGCTCTGGAAACACCATATATTTT
TRBJ1-1 - - TRBV6-5 CASSYNRDTEAFF TGTGCCAGCAGTTACAACCGGGACACTGAAGCTTTCTTT
TRBJ2-3 TRBD2 - TRBV11-2 CASSAAPRGGGGAPDTQYF TGTGCCAGCAGCGCAGCCCCACGAGGTGGCGGGGGGGCCCCAGATACGCAGTATTTT
TRBJ1-5 - - TRBV11-2 CASSLVETGGPQHF TGTGCCAGCAGCTTAGTAGAGACGGGGGGCCCCCAGCATTTT
TRBJ2-4 TRBD2 - TRBV6-6 CASSTSGEGNIQYF TGTGCCAGCAGTACTAGCGGCGAGGGAAACATTCAGTACTTC
TRBJ1-1 - few TRBV11-2 CASSGRDGGNTEAFF TGTGCCAGCAGCGGACGAGACGGGGGGAACACTGAAGCTTTCTTT
TRBJ2-1 TRBD2 - TRBV5-1 CASRDPGTSAYNEQFF TGCGCCAGCAGGGACCCCGGGACTAGCGCCTACAATGAGCAGTTCTTC
TRBJ1-1 - - TRBV28 CASSIGQLNTEAFF TGTGCCAGCAGTATCGGACAGCTGAACACTGAAGCTTTCTTT
TRBJ2-7 TRBD2 - TRBV29-1 CSVEAVGGTYEQYF TGCAGCGTTGAAGCCGTGGGAGGGACCTACGAGCAGTACTTC